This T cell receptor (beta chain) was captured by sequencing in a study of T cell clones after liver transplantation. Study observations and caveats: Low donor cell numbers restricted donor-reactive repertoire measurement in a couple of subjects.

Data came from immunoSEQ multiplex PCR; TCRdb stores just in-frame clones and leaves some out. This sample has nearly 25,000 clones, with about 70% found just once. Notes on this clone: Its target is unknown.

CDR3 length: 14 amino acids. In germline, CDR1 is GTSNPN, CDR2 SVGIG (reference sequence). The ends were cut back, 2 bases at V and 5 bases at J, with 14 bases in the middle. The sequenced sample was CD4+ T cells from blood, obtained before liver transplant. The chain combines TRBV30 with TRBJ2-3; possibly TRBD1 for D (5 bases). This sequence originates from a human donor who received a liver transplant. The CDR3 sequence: CAWSSSGQGDTQYF. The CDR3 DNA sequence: TGTGCCTGGAGTAGTTCGGGTCAGGGAGATACGCAGTATTTT.